What follows is one T cell receptor beta chain and its context. Its antigen is as yet unknown. Repertoires were generated with immunoSEQ multiplex PCR, while TCRdb's copy carries only in-frame clones and drops some. Of 100,000 or so clones in the sample, 88% are singletons; the top ten hold around 1.8%. This sample was included in a study of T cell responses to AZD1222 COVID-19 vaccine. General study points: Variant regions that are unmutated are reportedly the target of nearly half of spike-specific TCRs.

The V and J ends lost 0 bases and 1 base respectively, with 0 bases between them. This CDR3 has 12 residues. Germline V gene sequence: CDR1 MNHEY, CDR2 SVGAGI. This chain connects TRBV6-5 to TRBJ1-1; D unresolved. This specimen was peripheral blood, taken on day 0 of AZD1222 vaccination. The receptor was isolated from an adult in good health. This CDR3 is CASSYSNTEAFF. For the CDR3, the DNA is TGTGCCAGCAGTTACTCGAACACTGAAGCTTTCTTT.